This TCR beta chain was obtained from a study of T cell responses to AZD1222 COVID-19 vaccine (dated by TCRdb to about 2021). In terms of the full investigation: TCR sequencing was performed for roughly 250 trial participants, of whom around 200 were given two doses of AZD1222 and around 25 were given two doses of MenACWY control vaccine. Trial participants were enrolled by age into 18-55, 56-69 and 70-plus year subgroups, with 148, 28 and 57 TCR-sequenced participants respectively.

The germline ends are 9 bases apart after V is trimmed by 0 bases and J by 4 bases. The CDR3 sequence holds 14 residues, the cysteine and phenylalanine included. The only DNA kept is the CDR3, 42 bases in frame from the first base. Looking up the germline V gene (reference sequence) yields CDR1 MNHNY and CDR2 SVGAGI. Sample time point, as interpreted from the label and publication: about 28 days (+/-7) after the second vaccine dose. Because spike-specific TCR depth and breadth did not differ between the two schedules, AZD1222 recipients who got a second dose at roughly 4 weeks were pooled with those who got a second dose at roughly 12 weeks. Samples from vaccinated people were obtained from the UK trials COV001 and COV002, which included a single-blind randomized controlled phase 2/3 trial of AZD1222 (ChAdOx1 nCoV-19) in healthy adults. For TCRbeta chain sequencing, PBMC samples were collected from trial participants at day 0 and at day 28 after the second dose.

Beyond this particular receptor, the publication reports: The whole spike protein was spanned by vaccine-associated CD4 TCRs, and dominant responses were seen in regions 160-218 and 743-854. In the small 56-69-year group, the increase in depth fell short of significance, most likely because of low power. Epitopes outside the regions mutated in the B.1.351 and B.1.1.7 variants were reportedly recognized by nearly half of the unique spike-specific TCRs. Participants were mostly white British, with more females than males. The authors suggested clonal diversity may have been underestimated. Conclusions about previously exposed vaccinees were limited because only a handful of AZD1222 recipients were SARS-CoV-2 seropositive at baseline. A significant rise in spike-specific TCR breadth and depth was observed after two AZD1222 doses relative to day 0 and relative to MenACWY recipients. Because no day 14 peak-response samples were available, repertoires were characterized only after the peak T cell response.

Regarding this clone: The clone's antigen remains unknown. No base qualities exist here, and no much larger clone lies one base off it.

The CDR3 regions of human TCRbeta chains were analyzed by immunosequencing. The source study handled its data this way. Repertoire TCRs were matched against a reference library of SARS-CoV-2-specific TCRs generated with the MIRA antigen-specificity platform. Breadth meant the fraction of unique TCRs that were SARS-CoV-2-associated, whereas depth meant the fraction of total T cells that were SARS-CoV-2-associated. Using the MIRA data, each spike-specific TCR was mapped to the spike region that the TCR reacts to and placed in a CD4 or CD8 class. Log10-transformed breadth and depth values were compared by one-way ANOVA with Sidak's multiple comparisons tests. TCRdb took this table from immuneACCESS and kept in-frame rearrangements with V and J called. Such tables lack part of the clones; where checked against another copy, unresolved V genes explain under half of the gap, and the rest is unexplained. That table is the source of V, J and clone size, and D and trimming were worked out from the DNA. This sample holds more than 100,000 clones; roughly 90% were observed only once. The ten largest clones take up about 8% of the sample.

The sequences come from peripheral blood, collected 28 days after the second AZD1222 dose. Recombination connected TRBV6-6 to TRBJ1-1, and TRBD1 may be the D gene, going by 6 matching bases. This receptor was obtained from an adult who received the AZD1222 COVID-19 vaccine. CDR3 region: CASSYSGAVTEAFF. At the DNA level, the sequence is TGTGCCAGCAGTTACTCGGGGGCTGTCACTGAAGCTTTCTTT.